Shown below are 10 T cell receptor beta chains from a single sample sequenced in a study of blood T cells in healthy people across ages. Primed by a sample-barcoded 5' primer and a J-beta primer mix, a second PCR proceeded for about 6 to 12 cycles. TCRdb called the 5' RACE reads again in MiXCR, with one record for every CDR3 protein. The table lists 1,300,000 or so distinct CDR3 sequences, roughly 64% of them singletons. The specimen sequenced was blood. Receptors were obtained from a man between 18 and 35 years old in good health.

This clonotype appeared a few times. V is TRBV27 and J is TRBJ2-5; 10 bases are shared with TRBD2. Germline loops: CDR1 MNHEY, CDR2 SMNVEV (reference sequence). The CDR3 extends over 15 amino acids. V was clipped by 4 bases and J by 3 bases; unmatched bases: 5. CDR3 sequence: CASSWASGREETQYF. The DNA of the CDR3 is TGTGCCAGCAGTTGGGCTAGCGGGAGAGAAGAGACCCAGTACTTC.

CDR3 protein: CASSQQQDQGLANYGYTF. CDR3 bases: TGCGCCAGCAGCCAGCAACAAGATCAGGGGTTAGCTAACTATGGCTACACCTTC. This chain links TRBV4-1 with TRBJ1-2; D is possibly TRBD1 (6 bases). Trimming pared 3 bases from V and 0 bases from J, leaving 20 bases between. CDR1 and CDR2 from the germline V gene are MGHRA and YSYEKL. The CDR3 extends over 18 amino acids.

This clonotype came up a few times. The CDR3 nucleotides read TGCGCCAGCAGCCAAGAGGGACTAGCGTTCAATGAGCAGTTCTTC. It translates to CASSQEGLAFNEQFF. The chain has TRBV4-1 and TRBJ2-1; TRBD2 matches 10 bases. This CDR3 has 15 amino acids. Trimming at V came to 0 bases and at J to 6 bases, leaving 2 bases not matched to a gene. From germline, CDR1 is MGHRA and CDR2 YSYEKL.

This clonotype was found a few times. The chain is built from TRBV20-1 and TRBJ2-1; D remains unclear. This CDR3 has 13 residues. The germline gives CDR1 DFQATT, CDR2 SNEGSKA (reference sequence). V was clipped by 5 bases and J by 2 bases, with 10 bases between them. The CDR3 DNA sequence: TGCAGTGCTGAGGCCCCCACCTACAATGAGCAGTTCTTC. Translated, it gives CSAEAPTYNEQFF.

The rearrangement uses TRBV14 and TRBJ1-2, with 9 bases fitting TRBD1. V shed 6 bases, J shed 5 bases, and the junction held 7 bases outside the gene matches. This CDR3 has 14 residues. Germline V gene lookup returns CDR1 SGHDN and CDR2 FVKESK. The CDR3 DNA is TGTGCCAGCAGAGGGACAGGGAGCGGGTATGGCTACACCTTC. It is translated as CASRGTGSGYGYTF. Supplemented by reference TRBV14 and TRBJ1-2, the full variable domain reads EAGVTQFPSHSVIEKGQTVTLRCDPISGHDNLYWYRRVMGKEIKFLLHFVKESKQDESGMPNNRFLAERTGGTYSTLKVQPAELEDSGVYFCASRGTGSGYGYTFGSGTRLTVV.

In the case of this clonotype: This clone may be a read error of a much larger clone one base away. The chain uses TRBV7-8 and TRBJ2-5, with TRBD2 identical over 7 bases. The DNA matches TRBJ2-7 better at its end, which makes the J call doubtful. The CDR3 contains 16 residues. CDR1 and CDR2 (germline): SGHVS, FQNEAQ. The CDR3 sequence: CASSLRNGGSLGEQYF. CDR3 in DNA: TGTGCCAGCAGCTTAAGAAACGGGGGGTCCCTCGGCGAGCAGTACTTC.

As regards this clonotype: At one boundary the junction diverges from the germline segment, which might be a read error. The V call is TRBV29-1, the J call TRBJ2-5; the match to TRBD1 covers 8 bases. There are 13 residues in the CDR3. Looked up from germline, CDR1 is SQVTM and CDR2 is ANQGSEA. CDR3 region: CSVSGTGQGTQYF. Written as DNA, the CDR3 is TGCAGCGTCTCCGGGACAGGACAAGGGACCCAGTACTTC.

J is TRBJ1-4 and V is TRBV11-2; TRBD1 matches at 8 bases. CDR1 is SGHAT and CDR2 is FQNNGV in the germline V gene. Unmatched junction bases numbered 4, after V lost 5 bases and J lost 5 bases. The CDR3 spans 14 residues. The CDR3 nucleotides read TGTGCCAGCAGCCGGACAGGGAGGAATGAAAAACTGTTTTTT. As protein: CASSRTGRNEKLFF.

This chain joins TRBV12-3 or TRBV12-4 and TRBJ1-2, with 7 positions matching TRBD1. The CDR3 runs to 13 residues. The trim removed 7 bases at V and 4 bases at J, leaving 6 bases unmatched. Written as DNA, the CDR3 is TGTGCCAGCACCAGACAGGGTTTCTATGGCTACACCTTC. Translation: CASTRQGFYGYTF.

The chain links TRBV12-3 or TRBV12-4 to TRBJ1-1, with 9 bases that match TRBD1. The CDR3 extends over 16 amino acids. V shed 3 bases and J 3 bases; nucleotides not matched to a gene: 8. The CDR3 DNA sequence: TGTGCCAGCAGTTTCTCTGGGACAGGGATTCACACTGAAGCTTTCTTT. It codes for CASSFSGTGIHTEAFF.